This is a list of T cell receptor beta chains from one sample in a study of blood T cells in healthy people across ages. TCRdb re-called the 5' RACE reads with MiXCR, one entry per CDR3 protein. The table has roughly 700,000 distinct CDR3 sequences, about 32% seen once. Sequencing was performed on blood. These receptors came from an elderly woman in good health. CDR3s include the opening cysteine and the closing phenylalanine or tryptophan. D genes are given only for firm matches. Where a row states a size, it is once, few, many or the class of an expanded clone; other rows omit it.

V gene: TRBV13; clone size: NA; J gene: TRBJ2-7; D gene: NA; CDR3 protein: CASGSRTPFEQYF; CDR3 DNA: TGTGCCAGCGGAAGCAGGACTCCCTTCGAGCAGTACTTC
V gene: TRBV10-3; clone size: many; J gene: TRBJ2-6; D gene: NA; CDR3 protein: CAISESTGANVLTF; CDR3 DNA: TGTGCCATCAGTGAGTCTACTGGGGCCAACGTCCTGACTTTC
V gene: TRBV20-1; clone size: few; J gene: TRBJ1-1; D gene: NA; CDR3 protein: CSARVSAGRTEAFF; CDR3 DNA: TGCAGTGCTAGAGTATCGGCAGGGCGGACTGAAGCTTTCTTT
V gene: TRBV15; clone size: NA; J gene: TRBJ1-6; D gene: TRBD1; CDR3 protein: CATSRADRSSPLHF; CDR3 DNA: TGTGCCACCAGCAGAGCGGACAGGAGTTCACCCCTCCACTTT
V gene: TRBV20-1; clone size: NA; J gene: TRBJ1-5; D gene: NA; CDR3 protein: CGAKQVLSNQPQHF; CDR3 DNA: TGCGGTGCAAAACAGGTTCTTAGCAATCAGCCCCAGCATTTT
V gene: TRBV4-1; clone size: NA; J gene: TRBJ2-5; D gene: TRBD2; CDR3 protein: CASSRGTSGGETQYF; CDR3 DNA: TGCGCCAGCAGCCGCGGGACTAGTGGAGGGGAGACCCAGTACTTC
V gene: TRBV11-2; clone size: NA; J gene: TRBJ1-1; D gene: NA; CDR3 protein: CASSLAGRGAFF; CDR3 DNA: TGTGCCAGCAGCTTAGCGGGGAGGGGAGCTTTCTTT
V gene: TRBV7-3; clone size: NA; J gene: TRBJ2-4; D gene: TRBD2; CDR3 protein: CASSLNGGSFAKNIQYF; CDR3 DNA: TGTGCCAGCAGCTTAAATGGCGGGAGTTTCGCCAAAAACATTCAGTACTTC
V gene: TRBV6-5; clone size: many; J gene: TRBJ2-1; D gene: NA; CDR3 protein: CASRGQPRQYGEQFF; CDR3 DNA: TGTGCCAGCAGGGGACAACCCCGACAGTATGGTGAGCAGTTCTTC
V gene: TRBV20-1; clone size: NA; J gene: TRBJ2-1; D gene: NA; CDR3 protein: CSASLSRPGSGFYNEQFF; CDR3 DNA: TGCAGTGCTAGCTTAAGTCGGCCAGGTTCTGGTTTCTACAATGAGCAGTTCTTC
V gene: TRBV11-2; clone size: few; J gene: TRBJ1-4; D gene: NA; CDR3 protein: CASSVGQRNEKLFF; CDR3 DNA: TGTGCCAGCAGCGTAGGACAGAGGAATGAAAAACTGTTTTTT